The source of this T cell receptor beta chain is a study of shared clonotypes between healthy human individuals (dated by TCRdb to about 2020). Regarding the research as a whole: The cohort included a few men and a couple of women between 18 and 49 years of age. Per donor, three plates each were used for CD4 naive and CD4 memory, two for CD8 naive, and one for CD8 memory. To estimate repertoire size and how much clonotypes are shared between individuals, the study performed deep sequencing of blood TCR repertoires from a handful of healthy adults. Different laboratories and diverse techniques were used to prepare libraries and sequence TCR repertoires, to increase sequencing depth and limit assay-specific biases. Each donor's leukapheresis produced roughly between roughly 0.94 and 9.5 billion PBMCs. The paper as a whole reports these results and caveats: Estimated clonotype richness was generally larger for naive than for memory subsets. Sampling was restricted to blood, and TCR repertoires in tissues likely differ from the TCR repertoires found in blood. About 5% of naive CD4, 3.5% of naive CD8, 2.3% of memory CD4, and about 0.4% of memory CD8 clonotypes were shared across four donors. Compared with non-shared clonotypes, clonotypes shared by all four sorted-subset donors had higher generation probabilities. Pairwise subsampling led to the expectation that sequencing depth would affect the degree of clonotype sharing among donors. Because the study included a small number of donors, the genetic and exposure-history diversity represented was limited. Rarefaction of sorted-subset datasets indicated incomplete sequencing despite the large sequencing depth.

The donors were healthy, HIV-negative adults who had no recently reported acute infections or vaccinations. Every donor was a Caucasian adult residing in Nashville, Tennessee, USA. CD4+ T cells were enriched by magnetic negative selection; naive cells were then positively selected on CD45RA, and the negative fraction formed the memory subset. Blood was obtained by leukapheresis, after which PBMCs were separated by Ficoll-Histopaque density gradient centrifugation and cryopreserved in liquid nitrogen vapor phase. Analytical flow cytometry was used to check the purity and quantity of every magnetically sorted T cell population. From each sorted fraction, genomic DNA was isolated and quantified by UV absorbance on a Nanodrop 2000c. CDR1 MNHEY and CDR2 SVGAGI are derived from the germline V gene. The junction carries 7 bases between V and J, which are trimmed by 0 bases and 1 base respectively. The CDR3 sequence holds 15 residues, the cysteine and phenylalanine included. Solely the CDR3 DNA is kept, with 45 bases framed from the first base.

About this clone: Its cognate antigen has yet to be identified. Base qualities are not recorded, but no much larger clone differs from it by a single base.

TCR CDR3 regions were amplified from genomic DNA by multiplex PCR using the deep immunoSEQ assay. Extracted genomic DNA from each cell subset was spread evenly across all wells of several immunoSEQ 96-well plates, with each plate serving as a replicate. Each replicate PCR for sorted subsets received about 0.2 ug genomic DNA, equal to about 30,000 T cell genomes. The purified libraries were quantified using a Qubit 3.0 fluorometer, sized with a Bioanalyzer 2100, and then quantified again using the KAPA Library Quantification kit. A separate single-read 150-cycle Illumina NextSeq 550 flow cell was used to sequence each immunoSEQ 96-well plate. In the authors' own workflow: The immunoSEQ output contained only junctional sequences without quality scores, so filtering could not match that applied to full-length reads. To assign V/J genes and CDR3, sequences were annotated against IMGT germline references using PyIR, a Python wrapper for IgBLAST v1.9. Any read was removed if the V/J assignment was weak (E-value above 1e-6), the CDR3 was missing, or the read contained stop codons, out-of-frame junctions, or ambiguous translated residues. V3J clonotypes were defined as sequences sharing the same inferred V gene, J gene, and CDR3 amino acid sequence. Percentage overlap between repertoires was calculated by dividing the number of shared unique clonotypes by the size of the smaller repertoire. Richness of each repertoire was evaluated using RTK rarefaction, the Chao1 estimator, and Recon v2.1 estimates of unobserved clonotypes. For all TCRbeta clonotypes obtained by the gDNA method from a few donors, generation probabilities were computed with OLGA. The table was pulled from immuneACCESS by TCRdb, which kept in-frame rearrangements only. Such tables lose some clones; where checked, under half of the loss comes from unresolved V genes, and the rest has no known cause. From that table come the V and J calls and clone size; the DNA was used to work out D and trimming. Across this sample there are a few million clones, with approximately 95% seen only once. 0.39% of the sample lies in the top ten.

The chain is assembled from TRBV6-5 and TRBJ1-5, with no confidently assigned D gene. This clonotype originated in a man between 18 and 35 years old in good health. Some clones in this sample may be carry-over from other donors' samples. The sequenced sample consisted of naive CD4+ T cells from PBMCs. This specimen's cell subset or site label, interpreted: CD45RA+ positively selected. The CDR3 sequence is CASSYSVRSNQPQHF. The DNA reads as follows: TGTGCCAGCAGTTACTCAGTTCGAAGCAATCAGCCCCAGCATTTT.